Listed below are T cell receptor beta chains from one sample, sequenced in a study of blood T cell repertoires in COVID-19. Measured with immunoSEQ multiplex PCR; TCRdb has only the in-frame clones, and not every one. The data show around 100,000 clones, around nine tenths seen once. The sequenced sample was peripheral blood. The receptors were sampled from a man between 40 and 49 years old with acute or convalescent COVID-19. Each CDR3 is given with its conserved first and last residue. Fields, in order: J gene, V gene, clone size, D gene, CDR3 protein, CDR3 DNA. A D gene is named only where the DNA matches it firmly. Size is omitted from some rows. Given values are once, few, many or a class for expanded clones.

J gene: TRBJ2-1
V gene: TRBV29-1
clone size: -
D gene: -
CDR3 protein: CSVDRGPYNEQFF
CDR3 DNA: TGCAGCGTTGATAGGGGCCCCTACAATGAGCAGTTCTTC

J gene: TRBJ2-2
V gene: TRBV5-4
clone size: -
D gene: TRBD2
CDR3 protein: CASSPGGGGAPGELFF
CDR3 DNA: TGTGCCAGCAGCCCCGGAGGCGGGGGGGCCCCCGGGGAGCTGTTTTTT

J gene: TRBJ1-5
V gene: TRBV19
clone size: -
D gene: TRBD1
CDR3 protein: CAITGAPNQPQHF
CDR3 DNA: TGTGCCATTACAGGGGCTCCCAATCAGCCCCAGCATTTT

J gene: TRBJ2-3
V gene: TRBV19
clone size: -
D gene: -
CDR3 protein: CASRRQASSTDTQYF
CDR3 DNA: TGTGCCAGTAGAAGGCAGGCCTCTAGCACAGATACGCAGTATTTT

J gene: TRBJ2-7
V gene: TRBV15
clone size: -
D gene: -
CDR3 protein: CATSRDPRLGTVTYEQYF
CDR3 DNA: TGTGCCACCAGCAGAGATCCCAGACTAGGCACGGTAACCTACGAGCAGTACTTC

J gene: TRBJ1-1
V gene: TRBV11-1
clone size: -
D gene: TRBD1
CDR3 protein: CASSSGQGKAFF
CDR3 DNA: TGTGCCAGCAGCTCCGGACAGGGGAAAGCTTTCTTT

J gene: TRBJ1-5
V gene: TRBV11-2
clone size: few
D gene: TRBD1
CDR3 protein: CASSLEGGKGNQPQHF
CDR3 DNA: TGTGCCAGCAGCTTAGAAGGGGGCAAGGGCAATCAGCCCCAGCATTTT

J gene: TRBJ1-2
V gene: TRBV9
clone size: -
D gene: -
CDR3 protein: CASSVDVRVGGYTF
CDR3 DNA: TGTGCCAGCAGCGTAGACGTCAGGGTCGGTGGCTACACCTTC

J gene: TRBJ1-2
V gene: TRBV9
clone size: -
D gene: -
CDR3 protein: CASSVGLGVTDGYGYTF
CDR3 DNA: TGTGCCAGCAGCGTAGGGCTCGGGGTAACGGATGGGTATGGCTACACCTTC

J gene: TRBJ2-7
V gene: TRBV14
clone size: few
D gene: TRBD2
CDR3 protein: CASSHRVAGGAYEQYF
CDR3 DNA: TGTGCCAGCAGCCACAGGGTAGCGGGAGGGGCCTACGAGCAGTACTTC

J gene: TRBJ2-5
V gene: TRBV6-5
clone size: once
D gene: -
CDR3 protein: CASSYSETQYF
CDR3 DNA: TGTGCCAGCAGTTACAGCGAGACCCAGTACTTC

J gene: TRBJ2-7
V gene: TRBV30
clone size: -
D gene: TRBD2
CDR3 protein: CAWTGGRAREQYF
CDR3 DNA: TGTGCCTGGACGGGCGGGAGGGCACGCGAGCAGTACTTC

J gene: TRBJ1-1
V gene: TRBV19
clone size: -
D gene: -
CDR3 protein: CASSIPGLNTEAFF
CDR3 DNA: TGTGCCAGTAGTATCCCAGGGCTGAACACTGAAGCTTTCTTT

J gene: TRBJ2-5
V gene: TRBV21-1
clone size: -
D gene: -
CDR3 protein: CANPLASVRETQYF
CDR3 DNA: TGTGCCAACCCACTAGCCTCAGTCAGAGAGACCCAGTACTTC

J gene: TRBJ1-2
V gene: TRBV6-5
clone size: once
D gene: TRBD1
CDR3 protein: CASSSTPTGESGYTF
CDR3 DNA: TGTGCCAGCAGTTCGACCCCGACAGGGGAAAGTGGCTACACCTTC

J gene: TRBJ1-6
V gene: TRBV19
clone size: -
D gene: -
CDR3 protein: CASTSQGDDSPLHF
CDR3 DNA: TGTGCCAGTACCTCTCAGGGCGACGATTCACCCCTCCACTTT

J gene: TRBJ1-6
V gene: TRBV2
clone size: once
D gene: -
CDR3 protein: CASSPNLSSPLHF
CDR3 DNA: TGTGCCAGCAGTCCTAATCTTTCTTCACCCCTCCACTTT

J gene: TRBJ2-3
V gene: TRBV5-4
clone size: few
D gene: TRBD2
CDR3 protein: CASSPTPWAGVADTQYF
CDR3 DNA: TGTGCCAGCAGCCCGACCCCCTGGGCGGGGGTTGCGGATACGCAGTATTTT

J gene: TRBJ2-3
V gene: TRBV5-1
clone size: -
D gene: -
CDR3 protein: CASSLASFSGGDTQYF
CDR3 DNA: TGCGCCAGCAGCTTGGCGAGCTTTTCCGGGGGAGATACGCAGTATTTT

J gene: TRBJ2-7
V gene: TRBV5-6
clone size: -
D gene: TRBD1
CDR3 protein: CASSLTGAYEQYF
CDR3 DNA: TGTGCCAGCAGCCTGACAGGGGCCTACGAGCAGTACTTC

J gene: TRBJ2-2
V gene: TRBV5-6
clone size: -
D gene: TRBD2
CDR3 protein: CASSFLTSGGANTGELFF
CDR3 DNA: TGTGCCAGCAGCTTCTTGACTAGCGGGGGGGCGAACACCGGGGAGCTGTTTTTT

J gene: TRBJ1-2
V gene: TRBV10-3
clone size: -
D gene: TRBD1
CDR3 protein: CAIRDQSGTGGYGYTF
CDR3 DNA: TGTGCCATCAGAGACCAGTCCGGGACAGGGGGCTATGGCTACACCTTC

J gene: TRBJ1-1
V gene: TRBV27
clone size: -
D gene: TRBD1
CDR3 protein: CASSPKWRGRVTEAFF
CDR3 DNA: TGTGCCAGCAGTCCCAAGTGGAGGGGGCGCGTCACTGAAGCTTTCTTT